The clone carrying this TCR beta chain has only a few counts. The entry originates in a study of T cells in Graves' hyperthyroidism and ophthalmopathy. Looking at the study overall: Peripheral blood was acquired at first diagnosis, ahead of any therapy whatsoever.

Exclusions: uncontrolled infection, other autoimmune disease, pregnancy, lactation. Orbital computed tomography and thyroid ultrasound, together with serum TRAb and thyroxine and clinical symptoms, were used for diagnoses. What was amplified from RNA transcripts were TCR beta CDR3 regions. The primer set for the first-round RT-PCR of the TCR CDR3 was HTBI. A single record per CDR3 protein comes from TCRdb applying MiXCR to the multiplex PCR reads. The sample has about half a million distinct CDR3 sequences, 15% to 20% seen once. V was pared by 5 bases and J by 1 base, with 6 bases of the junction left unmatched. CDR1 is DFQATT, CDR2 SNEGSKA, per germline (reference sequence). This CDR3 comprises 14 residues.

The chain recombines TRBV20-1 with TRBJ2-5; 8 positions match TRBD2. This TCR was recovered from a man aged 40-50 years with Graves' ophthalmopathy. The sample taken for sequencing was blood. CDR3 nucleotide sequence: TGCAGTGCTCCGGGGGGGCCCGGCCAAGAGACCCAGTACTTC. Translation: CSAPGGPGQETQYF.